This T cell receptor beta chain originates from a study of T-cell memory formation after mild COVID-19. Looking at the study overall: Clusters were largely donor specific.

The germline V gene has CDR1 SGHKS and CDR2 YYEKEE (reference sequence). V lost 3 bases, J lost 7 bases, and 14 bases lay in between. The CDR3 consists of 15 residues. A few counts support this clonotype. TCRdb re-called the 5' RACE reads with MiXCR, one entry per CDR3 protein. This sample has about 430,000 distinct CDR3 sequences, with under 20% found just once. The source of this sequence is a man younger than 35 who had mild COVID-19 (a few samples of this study predate the infection). Cell type and time point are not known. The sequenced sample was PBMCs or a T cell subset sorted from them (not recorded which). V usage is TRBV5-5 and J usage is TRBJ1-6; D perhaps matches TRBD1 (6 bases). CDR3 coding DNA: TGTGCCAGCAGCTCTCAGGGGATGTCGAATTCACCCCTCCACTTT. It specifies CASSSQGMSNSPLHF.